What follows is one TCR beta chain and its context. The CDR3 contains 16 residues. From germline, CDR1 is MNHEY and CDR2 SMNVEV (reference sequence). V shed 6 bases, J shed 2 bases, and the junction held 12 bases outside the gene matches. Here immunoSEQ multiplex PCR was the method, and the copy in TCRdb shows in-frame clones only, minus some. The table has 12,000 or so clones, about 80% seen once. The data were taken from a study of T cell changes during pregnancy in multiple sclerosis. This sequence originates from a female donor in good health, enrolled as a control in a pregnancy study. Here the sequenced sample was CD8+ T cells from peripheral blood mononuclear cells, taken after pregnancy. This rearrangement joins TRBV27 to TRBJ2-5; TRBD2 aligns across 7 bases. DNA for the CDR3: TGTGCCAGCAGCCCCACGGCCAGCGGGGAACAAGAGACCCAGTACTTC. As protein: CASSPTASGEQETQYF.